This paragraph reports one T cell receptor (beta chain). No antigen is known for it. Cells classed as naive CD8+ T cells were CD45RO-CCR7+CD27+CD95-. The authors made the TRB cDNA libraries by 5' RACE using UMI labels. TCRdb re-called the 5' RACE reads and shows each CDR3 protein once, DNA omitted. This sample's table has some 120,000 distinct CDR3 sequences. The source of the sample is a study of CXCR3-negative and CXCR3-positive naive CD8 T cells. Study outcomes and limitations: Researchers report CXCR3 expression partially decreased after cryopreservation, with fresh PBMCs used in most assays. Much lower diversity was found in memory CD8+ cells, while both naive subsets had comparably high diversity. CXCR3-positive naive cells had TRB CDR3s that were more hydrophobic than CXCR3-negative naive cells had.

In germline, CDR1 is LGHNA, CDR2 YSLEER. The CDR3 sequence is 13 residues long. The chain uses TRBV4-3 and TRBJ2-7; the TCRdb D gene call, TRBD1, has no DNA to confirm it. This TCR derives from a human donor in good health. Some clones in this sample may be carry-over from other donors' samples. Sequenced input: naive CXCR3+ CD8+ T cells from blood. Specified subset: CD45RO-CCR7+CD27+CD95- naive CD8+ T cells expressing CXCR3 (TNR3+). CDR3 protein: CASSQDRVGEQYF.